The next 24 T cell receptor beta chains were all read from a single sample in a study of shared clonotypes between healthy human individuals. Some clones are missing from TCRdb's copy, which holds only in-frame ones; the method was immunoSEQ multiplex PCR. The sample has about 470,000 clones, about four fifths seen once. The sequenced sample consisted of PBMCs. The origin of the receptors is a woman in her forties in good health. Some clones in this sample may be carry-over from other donors' samples.

This clone was observed a single time. V usage is TRBV4-2 and J usage is TRBJ2-5; tentative D call: TRBD2 (6 bases). The J call could be wrong; TRBJ2-7 is a better fit for the DNA end. The CDR3 loop spans 15 amino acids. CDR1 and CDR2 from the germline V gene are LGHNA and YNFKEQ. The CDR3 loop reads CASSPRLGGGYEQYF. CDR3 sequence (DNA): TGTGCCAGCAGCCCCCGATTGGGGGGTGGCTACGAGCAGTACTTC.

Notes on this clone: At the DNA level, this CDR3 is encoded by other sequences in the same sample as well. The chain is built from TRBV5-4 and TRBJ2-7; 13 nucleotides line up with TRBD2. The CDR3 is 15 amino acids. J was trimmed by 1 base and V by 4 bases; bases with no gene match: 2. Germline assignment: CDR1 SGHNT and CDR2 YYREEE (reference sequence). CDR3 nucleotides: TGTGCCAGCAGCCCGGGACTAGCGGGGTCCTACGAGCAGTACTTC. Its protein product is CASSPGLAGSYEQYF.

The chain recombines TRBV27 with TRBJ2-5; TRBD2 aligns across 7 bases. V trimming: 0 bases; J trimming: 3 bases; junction bases outside the gene matches: 10. CDR3 size: 17 residues. Germline V gene data show CDR1 as MNHEY and CDR2 as SMNVEV (reference sequence). The CDR3 reads CASSLSAGVRKKETQYF. The CDR3 nucleotides read TGTGCCAGCAGTTTATCGGCGGGAGTTCGAAAAAAAGAGACCCAGTACTTC.

The chain couples TRBV2 to TRBJ2-7; TRBD2 might be the D (6 bases). The germline gives CDR1 SNHLY, CDR2 FYNNEI. The CDR3 consists of 15 residues. V lost 1 base, J lost 3 bases, and 13 bases lay in between. The chain's CDR3 is CASSEEVSGYYEQYF. DNA of the CDR3: TGTGCCAGCAGTGAAGAGGTTAGCGGCTACTACGAGCAGTACTTC. The variable domain in full, with the rest retrieved from reference TRBV2 and TRBJ2-7, is EPEVTQTPSHQVTQMGQEVILRCVPISNHLYFYWYRQILGQKVEFLVSFYNNEISEKSEIFDDQFSVERPDGSNFTLKIRSTKLEDSAMYFCASSEEVSGYYEQYFGPGTRLTVT.

The rearrangement uses TRBV18 and TRBJ2-3; 8 bases fit TRBD2. There are 15 residues in the CDR3. The ends lost 2 bases at V and 4 bases at J; junction bases unmatched: 5. Germline V gene sequence: CDR1 KGHSH, CDR2 LQKENI. This CDR3 is CASSPMAGGPDTQYF. CDR3 sequence (DNA): TGTGCCAGCTCACCAATGGCGGGAGGTCCAGATACGCAGTATTTT.

The chain combines TRBV7-2 with TRBJ1-2, with no clear D. The germline V and J ends were trimmed by 2 bases and 5 bases, with 9 bases remaining between them. This CDR3 contains 13 residues. Germline CDR1 and CDR2: SGHTA and FQGNSA. The CDR3 sequence is CASSLQVGYGYTF. The CDR3 DNA reads as TGTGCCAGCAGCTTACAGGTAGGATATGGCTACACCTTC.

The chain combines TRBV5-1 with TRBJ2-1, with D perhaps TRBD1 or TRBD2 (6 bases each). V was clipped by 1 base and J by 6 bases, with 11 bases between them. The CDR3 has 14 amino acids. CDR1 is SGHRS, CDR2 YFSETQ, per germline. This chain's CDR3 is CASSLRGDFNEQFF. CDR3 DNA: TGCGCCAGCAGCTTGAGGGGGGATTTCAATGAGCAGTTCTTC.

The rearrangement joins TRBV10-3 to TRBJ2-7; a possible D gene is TRBD1 (6 bases). Germline CDR1 reads ENHRY; CDR2 reads SYGVKD. V lost 0 bases to trimming and J lost 7 bases, with 16 bases between them. The CDR3 has 15 amino acids. The CDR3 nucleotides read TGTGCCATCAGTGAGTCGAGGGACACCTCTGGAGAGCAGTACTTC. It yields the protein CAISESRDTSGEQYF.

The chain has TRBV5-4 and TRBJ2-7, with 9 bases identical to TRBD2. Germline V gene data show CDR1 as SGHNT and CDR2 as YYREEE (reference sequence). The CDR3 totals 14 residues. V lost 1 base and J lost 5; bases outside the gene matches: 4. CDR3 residues: CASSLMGLAHEQYF. CDR3 DNA sequence: TGTGCCAGCAGCTTGATGGGACTAGCCCACGAGCAGTACTTC.

The V and J genes are TRBV30 and TRBJ1-5; TRBD1 might be the D (6 bases). The germline V and J ends were trimmed by 2 bases and 6 bases, with 11 bases remaining between them. Germline loops: CDR1 GTSNPN, CDR2 SVGIG (reference sequence). The CDR3 has 13 residues. The CDR3 loop reads CAWSPGTFQPQHF. CDR3 in DNA: TGTGCCTGGAGTCCCGGGACATTTCAGCCCCAGCATTTT.

DNA for the CDR3: TGCAGCGTGACCGGGACGAACACTGAAGCTTTCTTT. Protein product: CSVTGTNTEAFF. V is TRBV29-1 and J is TRBJ1-1, with D perhaps matching TRBD1 (5 bases). The CDR3 spans 12 residues. Germline assignment: CDR1 SQVTM and CDR2 ANQGSEA. Trimming cost V 6 bases and J 1 base, with 9 bases left between them.

The chain joins TRBV28 to TRBJ2-7; TRBD1 matches 7 bases. Looked up from germline, CDR1 is MDHEN and CDR2 is SYDVKM. This CDR3 region has 14 residues. Germline trimming cut 4 bases from V and 11 bases from J; bases unmatched to any gene: 14. The CDR3: CASSSPGQQRREYF. The DNA for the CDR3 is TGTGCCAGCAGTTCGCCGGGACAGCAACGACGGGAGTACTTC. Combining the CDR3 with reference TRBV28 and TRBJ2-7 gives the whole variable domain DVKVTQSSRYLVKRTGEKVFLECVQDMDHENMFWYRQDPGLGLRLIYFSYDVKMKEKGDIPEGYSVSREKKERFSLILESASTNQTSMYLCASSSPGQQRREYFGPGTRLTVT.

This clone was observed a handful of times. J is TRBJ1-2 and V is TRBV7-2, with 7 nucleotides matching TRBD1. CDR1 and CDR2 from the germline V gene are SGHTA and FQGNSA. The CDR3 sequence is 13 residues long. The J segment lost 6 bases and the V segment lost 2 bases, leaving 3 bases of the junction unmatched. Written as DNA, the CDR3 is TGTGCCAGCAGCTTAAGAGGGGGCAATGGCTACACCTTC. This gives the protein CASSLRGGNGYTF. The full variable domain, its missing parts supplied by reference TRBV7-2 and TRBJ1-2, is GAGVSQSPSNKVTEKGKDVELRCDPISGHTALYWYRQSLGQGLEFLIYFQGNSAPDKSGLPSDRFSAERTGGSVSTLTIQRTQQEDSAVYLCASSLRGGNGYTFGSGTRLTVV.

The V call is TRBV4-2, the J call TRBJ1-3, with TRBD1 matching over 9 bases. The length of the CDR3 is 19 residues. In germline, CDR1 is LGHNA, CDR2 YNFKEQ. J lost 0 bases, V lost 5 bases, and 14 bases had no gene match. CDR3 coding DNA: TGTGCCAGCAGCGATCCGGGACAGGGTCGCGTCTACTCTGGAAACACCATATATTTT. It codes for CASSDPGQGRVYSGNTIYF.

The chain carries TRBV5-1 and TRBJ2-1; perhaps TRBD2 as D (5 bases). This CDR3 has 15 amino acids. Germline CDR1 SGHRS, CDR2 YFSETQ. V was clipped by 0 bases and J by 2 bases, with 9 bases between them. Here the CDR3 reads CASSLGRGTYNEQFF. As DNA, the CDR3 is TGCGCCAGCAGCTTGGGACGGGGAACCTACAATGAGCAGTTCTTC.

This clone was seen a few times. The chain couples TRBV9 to TRBJ2-5, with 8 bases that match TRBD1. The junction had 19 bases not matched to a gene; V was cut back by 4 bases and J by 5 bases. This CDR3 region has 18 residues. CDR1 is SGDLS, CDR2 YYNGEE, per germline. The DNA of the CDR3 is TGTGCCAGCAGCCCTCACGCCGGGACAGGCACGGTCGGGGAGACCCAGTACTTC. Translating gives CASSPHAGTGTVGETQYF.

This CDR3 is CASSPSSYEQYF. Here the CDR3 DNA reads TGTGCCAGCAGCCCCTCCTCCTACGAGCAGTACTTC. The rearrangement links TRBV11-2 to TRBJ2-7; no clear D. V was shortened by 5 bases and J by 0 bases, with 5 bases between the two germline ends. The germline V gene encodes CDR1 SGHAT and CDR2 FQNNGV. This CDR3 contains 12 residues.

The table lists this clone with a few counts. This chain joins TRBV5-1 and TRBJ1-2; D ambiguous. Germline CDR1 is SGHRS and CDR2 is YFSETQ. V was shortened by 0 bases and J by 5 bases, with 17 bases between the two germline ends. This CDR3 comprises 16 residues. CDR3 sequence: CASSLERASGWYGYTF. For the CDR3, the DNA is TGCGCCAGCAGCTTGGAGCGGGCCTCGGGATGGTATGGCTACACCTTC.

The chain combines TRBV7-2 with TRBJ1-5, with no clear D. Trimming removed 0 bases from V and 5 bases from J, with 8 bases in between. CDR3 size: 14 residues. From germline, CDR1 is SGHTA and CDR2 FQGNSA. The CDR3 DNA reads TGTGCCAGCAGCTTAGCGTACGGGGATCAGCCCCAGCATTTT. It specifies CASSLAYGDQPQHF.

The rearrangement links TRBV19 to TRBJ2-7, with TRBD1 matching over 7 bases. V lost 3 bases and J lost 2; bases outside the gene matches: 10. Per germline, CDR1 LNHDA and CDR2 SQIVND (reference sequence). This CDR3 has 16 residues. The CDR3 loop is CASSMRQGRAPYEQYF. CDR3 nucleotides: TGTGCCAGTAGTATGAGACAGGGCCGCGCCCCCTACGAGCAGTACTTC. Combining the CDR3 with reference TRBV19 and TRBJ2-7 gives the whole variable domain DGGITQSPKYLFRKEGQNVTLSCEQNLNHDAMYWYRQDPGQGLRLIYYSQIVNDFQKGDIAEGYSVSREKKESFPLTVTSAQKNPTAFYLCASSMRQGRAPYEQYFGPGTRLTVT.

The rearrangement uses TRBV28 and TRBJ1-2; D may be TRBD1 (5 bases). The CDR3 length is 16 residues. V gave up 4 bases and J gave up 3 bases, with 18 bases separating them. Germline-derived CDR1 and CDR2 are MDHEN and SYDVKM. The DNA for the CDR3 is TGTGCCAGCAGTTCCACTCGGGCTCCCAGGGACTATGGCTACACCTTC. Translating gives CASSSTRAPRDYGYTF.

The V and J genes are TRBV5-8 and TRBJ2-7; D possibly corresponds to TRBD2 (6 bases). With 1 base removed from V and 4 bases from J, the gap between germline ends came to 15 bases. There are 15 residues in the CDR3. Germline V gene data show CDR1 as SGHTS and CDR2 as YDEGEE. In DNA, the CDR3 is TGTGCCAGCAGCTTGACCGGGAGCGGTTATTACGAGCAGTACTTC. Its translation is CASSLTGSGYYEQYF. The full variable domain, with the rest looked up from reference TRBV5-8 and TRBJ2-7, is EAGVTQSPTHLIKTRGQQATLRCSPISGHTSVYWYQQALGLGLQFLLWYDEGEERNRGNFPPRFSGRQFPNYSSELNVNALELEDSALYLCASSLTGSGYYEQYFGPGTRLTVT.

The chain carries TRBV7-9 and TRBJ1-1, with D unclear. There are 14 residues in the CDR3. V lost 3 bases to trimming and J lost 8 bases, with 16 bases between them. Germline assignment: CDR1 SEHNR and CDR2 FQNEAQ (reference sequence). Here the CDR3 reads CASSFSPSREEAFF. CDR3 bases: TGTGCCAGCAGCTTCTCCCCCAGTAGAGAGGAAGCTTTCTTT.

The rearrangement joins TRBV28 to TRBJ2-5; a weak D match, TRBD1 (6 bases). Deletions cut 5 bases from V and 0 bases from J, with 10 bases between. This CDR3 region has 14 residues. Germline lookup yields CDR1 MDHEN and CDR2 SYDVKM. The chain's CDR3 is CASSGQGYQETQYF. The DNA for the CDR3 is TGTGCCAGCAGTGGGCAGGGGTACCAAGAGACCCAGTACTTC. The variable domain in full, completed from reference TRBV28 and TRBJ2-5, reads DVKVTQSSRYLVKRTGEKVFLECVQDMDHENMFWYRQDPGLGLRLIYFSYDVKMKEKGDIPEGYSVSREKKERFSLILESASTNQTSMYLCASSGQGYQETQYFGPGTRLLVL.